A selection of T cell receptor beta chains follows, all from one sample in a study of T cells in Graves' hyperthyroidism and ophthalmopathy. Each CDR3 protein is one row after TCRdb ran MiXCR on the multiplex PCR reads. Altogether under 800,000 distinct CDR3 sequences are present, roughly 15% being singletons, with the ten largest covering more than 8.5%. Sample: blood. These TCRs come from a woman between 18 and 29 years old with Graves' hyperthyroidism. Each CDR3 is given with its conserved first and last residue. A D gene is named only where the DNA matches it firmly. Not all rows give a size; the values are once, few, many and, for expanded clones, a class.

V gene	clone size	D gene	J gene	CDR3 DNA	CDR3 protein
TRBV6-1	many	TRBD1	TRBJ1-1	TGTGCCAGCAGTTTGGACAGGGGGAGCACTGAAGCTTTCTTT	CASSLDRGSTEAFF
TRBV6-1	many	-	TRBJ2-7	TGTGCCAGCAGTTCCCCAGGAGCGGGTACCTACGAGCAGTACTTC	CASSSPGAGTYEQYF
TRBV11-2	many	TRBD1	TRBJ1-1	TGTGCCAGCAGCTTAGTCCGGGACAGGGTGAACACTGAAGCTTTCTTT	CASSLVRDRVNTEAFF
TRBV20-1	-	TRBD2	TRBJ2-7	TGCAGTGCTAGGGTAGGACTAGCGGGAGTATTATACGAGCAGTACTTC	CSARVGLAGVLYEQYF
TRBV18	-	TRBD1	TRBJ1-1	TGTGCCAGCTCACGGGGACAGGGGAGGATAGACACTGAAGCTTTCTTT	CASSRGQGRIDTEAFF
TRBV7-9	-	TRBD1	TRBJ2-5	TGTGCCAGCAGCTCCTCGGGACAGGGTATAGAGACCCAGTACTTC	CASSSSGQGIETQYF
TRBV24-1	-	-	TRBJ2-6	TGTGCCACCAGTGATCCGCCCAGGGAGGCTGGGGCCAACGTCCTGACTTTC	CATSDPPREAGANVLTF
TRBV13	many	-	TRBJ2-4	TGTGCCAGCAGCTTAGGTACGCGCAACCCTCAGTACTTC	CASSLGTRNPQYF
TRBV10-3	-	-	TRBJ2-3	TGTGCCATCAGAAGGGACACCTACACAGATACGCAGTATTTT	CAIRRDTYTDTQYF
TRBV20-1	few	-	TRBJ2-2	TGCAGTGCTAGGGGGACGAACACCGGGGAGCTGTTTTTT	CSARGTNTGELFF
TRBV28	many	-	TRBJ1-1	TGTGCCAGCACCAGACAGAGAACCATGAACACTGAAGCTTTCTTT	CASTRQRTMNTEAFF
TRBV10-3	many	-	TRBJ2-3	TGTGCCATCAGTGGGGATACCACAGATACGCAGTATTTT	CAISGDTTDTQYF
TRBV6-2/TRBV6-3	many	TRBD2	TRBJ2-7	TGTGCCAGCTCCGGGCGACTAGCGGGACCTCTTAGGTACGAGCAGTACTTC	CASSGRLAGPLRYEQYF
TRBV5-6	-	-	TRBJ1-5	TGTGCCAGCAGCTTGGGAGGTCCCAGCAATCAGCCCCAGCATTTT	CASSLGGPSNQPQHF
TRBV20-1	few	-	TRBJ2-7	TGCAATGTGACCGGTGACGGGACCTACGAGCAGTACTTC	CNVTGDGTYEQYF
TRBV24-1	many	TRBD1	TRBJ2-5	TGTGCCACCAGTGACCCCGCGGGACAGGGAGAGACCCAGTACTTC	CATSDPAGQGETQYF
TRBV12-3/TRBV12-4	many	-	TRBJ2-7	TGTGCCAGCAGTTTTGGGCGGAGGGGCTACGAGCAGTACTTC	CASSFGRRGYEQYF
TRBV7-2	many	TRBD1	TRBJ1-1	TGTGCCAGCAGCTCGGGACAGGGAGGGGGGAACACTGAAGCTTTCTTT	CASSSGQGGGNTEAFF
TRBV29-1	once	-	TRBJ1-2	TGCAGCGTTGAAATTGTGTCCCCGCCTGGAGACTATGGCTACACCTTC	CSVEIVSPPGDYGYTF
TRBV2	-	-	TRBJ1-2	TGTGCCAGCTATGGGGCCTGTGGCTACACCTTC	CASYGACGYTF
TRBV15	many	TRBD2	TRBJ2-3	TGTGCCACCAGCAGAGGACTAGCGCGATTCACAGATACGCAGTATTTT	CATSRGLARFTDTQYF
TRBV3-1	-	-	TRBJ1-4	TGTGCCAGCAGCTCCCAGAGGGAAAAACTGTTTTTT	CASSSQREKLFF
TRBV11-2	many	-	TRBJ2-1	TGTGCCAGCAGCTCCTACAGGGGAGGCTACAATGAGCAGTTCTTC	CASSSYRGGYNEQFF
TRBV20-1	-	TRBD1	TRBJ2-2	TGCAGTGCTAGAGATTCCAGGGGGCGAAACACCGGGGAGCTGTTTTTT	CSARDSRGRNTGELFF
TRBV6-1	few	-	TRBJ2-3	TGTGCCAGCACTACAGGGTCAGATACGCAGTATTTT	CASTTGSDTQYF